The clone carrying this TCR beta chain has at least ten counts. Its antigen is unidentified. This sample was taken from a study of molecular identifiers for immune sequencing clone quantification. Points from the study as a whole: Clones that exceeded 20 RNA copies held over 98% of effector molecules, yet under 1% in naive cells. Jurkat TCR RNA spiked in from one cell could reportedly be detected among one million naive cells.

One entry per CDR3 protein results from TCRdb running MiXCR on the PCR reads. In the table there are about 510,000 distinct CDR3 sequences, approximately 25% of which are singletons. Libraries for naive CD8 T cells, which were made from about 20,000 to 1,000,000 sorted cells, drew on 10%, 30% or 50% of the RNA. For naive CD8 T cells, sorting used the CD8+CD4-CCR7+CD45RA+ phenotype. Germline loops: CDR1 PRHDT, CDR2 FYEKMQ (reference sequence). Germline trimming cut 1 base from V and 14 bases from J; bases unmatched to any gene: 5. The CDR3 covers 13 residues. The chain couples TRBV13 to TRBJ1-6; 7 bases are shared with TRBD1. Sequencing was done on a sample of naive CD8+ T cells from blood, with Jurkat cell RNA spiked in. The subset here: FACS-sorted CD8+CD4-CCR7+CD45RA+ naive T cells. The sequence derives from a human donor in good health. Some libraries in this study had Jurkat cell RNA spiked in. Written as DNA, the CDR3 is TGTGCCAGCAGCTTAGAAAAAACAGGGGCCCTCCACTTT. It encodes CASSLEKTGALHF.